The entry that follows covers one T cell receptor beta chain sequence. What it binds is unknown. This sample was included in a study of OX40 agonist ivuxolimab in advanced cancers. Across the whole study: The diagnoses of dose-escalation patients were hepatocellular carcinoma, melanoma, renal cell or head and neck cancer.

The CDR3 is 16 residues long. The germline CDR1 and CDR2 sequences are MNHEY and SVGAGI. V lost 0 bases and J lost 5, with 16 bases in between. Autoimmune disease history or systemic immunosuppression excluded patients. Libraries were prepared by immunoSEQ multiplex PCR; TCRdb keeps only in-frame clonotypes and omits some of them. The table has over 95,000 clones, roughly 90% seen once; the top ten hold around 0.85%. Study-level findings and limits: Blood T cells, both CD4+ and CD8+, expanded clonally by week 6 at 0.1 to 3.0 mg/kg. The antigen specificity of the peripheral T cells (those that were expanded) was not determined.

This clonotype was sampled from an adult with an advanced solid tumor such as melanoma, head and neck, liver or kidney cancer. This specimen was CD4+ or CD8+ T cells sorted from blood, taken in a trial of the OX40 agonist ivuxolimab. The chain uses TRBV6-5 and TRBJ1-1; the D is unclear. The CDR3 nucleotides read TGTGCCAGCAGTTACTCGGTGGTGCCTACAAAAACTGAAGCTTTCTTT. As protein: CASSYSVVPTKTEAFF.